The subject of this entry is one T cell receptor (beta chain). This sample was included in a study of blood T cell repertoires in COVID-19. Clones were read by immunoSEQ multiplex PCR, and TCRdb kept only the in-frame ones, dropping some. The profile shows tens of thousands of clones, approximately 91% of them singletons. CDR1 and CDR2 from the germline V gene are SEHNR and FQNEAQ (reference sequence). There are 14 residues in the CDR3. The germline V and J ends were trimmed by 1 base and 1 base, with 8 bases remaining between them. The sample comprised peripheral blood. This TCR came from a woman older than 75 with acute or convalescent COVID-19. This chain connects TRBV7-9 to TRBJ2-7; D ambiguous. In DNA, the CDR3 is TGTGCCAGCAGCTTAGATGGCAAGTCCTACGAGCAGTACTTC. This codes for CASSLDGKSYEQYF.